This T cell receptor (beta chain) was obtained from a study of identical twins (dated by TCRdb to the mid-2010s). Background on the whole study: TCR alpha and beta repertoires from monozygotic twins, unrelated adults of various ages and cord blood were deep-sequenced to test whether fetal clonotypes persist. To rule out contamination, replicate twin experiments were performed at different times with different library preparation protocols. What the authors observed across the whole study: Abundant cord blood beta clonotypes had fewer insertions, young adult naive repertoires showed a similar but weaker trend, and memory repertoires showed no such trend. Because the same donors could not be followed over many years, conclusions were based on cross-sectional statistical analysis. Invariant T cells such as MAIT and iNKT could partly confound zero-insertion analyses, although diverse VJ usage argued against such confounding for most clonotypes. A weaker excess of twin sharing was found in beta out-of-frame sequences because the signal-to-noise ratio was lowered by fewer shared sequences. In monozygotic twins, recombination models systematically underestimated out-of-frame TCR alpha sharing, but the models matched the sharing seen between unrelated individuals. Out-of-frame TCR alpha sequences shared between twins showed an excess of low generation-probability sequences compared with coincidental sharing between unrelated individuals.

Every donor in the study was a healthy Caucasian. V is pruned by 2 bases and J by 2 bases, leaving 9 bases of the junction without a gene match. The CDR3 covers 16 residues, taking in both the cysteine and the phenylalanine. The only DNA kept is the CDR3, 48 bases in frame from the first base. The germline V gene encodes CDR1 DFQATT and CDR2 SNEGSKA (reference sequence). The library came from 5' RACE. The run used an Illumina HiSeq 2000. Template switching introduced a universal primer binding site; the final cDNA contained a unique molecular identifier, enabling accurate counting of TCR cDNA molecules. First-strand cDNA for TCR alpha and beta chains was synthesized from specific primers in the conserved constant-segment region. To control for contamination, every cDNA library was double barcoded, receiving both a SMART-Mk sample barcode and Illumina barcodes. Two successive PCR steps introduced TruSeq adapter sequences along with Illumina sample barcodes. The Illumina HiSeq platform was used with custom primers to sequence TCR alpha and beta cDNA libraries. As for the authors' bioinformatics: MiGEC processed the raw reads to extract unique molecular identifiers, while MiXCR was used to determine the CDR3 positions. Recombination models were inferred per individual with the repgenHMM and IGoR tools using an EM algorithm. Shared clonotype analysis was performed with the tcR package in R, normalizing sharing by the product of cloneset sizes. To study raw recombination free of thymic and clonal selection effects, out-of-frame nonproductive sequences were analyzed. TCRdb handled the public reads itself, with Q25 trimming in fastp and clone calling in MiXCR, and kept productive beta chains. Rows are unified per CDR3 protein, each entry keeping the most common DNA and genes. The V and J calls here are based on TCRdb, not the publication. The sample table shows around 1.7 million distinct CDR3 sequences, and around 29% are seen once. Roughly 0.3% of the sample lies in the top ten.

This clonotype was counted between two and nine times. Its antigen is still unknown. Base qualities are not provided; no much larger clone lies one nucleotide away. Material: cord blood. The chain employs TRBV20-1 and TRBJ2-1, with 7 central nucleotides matching TRBD2. The receptor's source is a newborn girl in good health. The DNA reads TGCAGTGCTAGACCAGGCGCTAGCGGACCCTACAATGAGCAGTTCTTC. It codes for CSARPGASGPYNEQFF.